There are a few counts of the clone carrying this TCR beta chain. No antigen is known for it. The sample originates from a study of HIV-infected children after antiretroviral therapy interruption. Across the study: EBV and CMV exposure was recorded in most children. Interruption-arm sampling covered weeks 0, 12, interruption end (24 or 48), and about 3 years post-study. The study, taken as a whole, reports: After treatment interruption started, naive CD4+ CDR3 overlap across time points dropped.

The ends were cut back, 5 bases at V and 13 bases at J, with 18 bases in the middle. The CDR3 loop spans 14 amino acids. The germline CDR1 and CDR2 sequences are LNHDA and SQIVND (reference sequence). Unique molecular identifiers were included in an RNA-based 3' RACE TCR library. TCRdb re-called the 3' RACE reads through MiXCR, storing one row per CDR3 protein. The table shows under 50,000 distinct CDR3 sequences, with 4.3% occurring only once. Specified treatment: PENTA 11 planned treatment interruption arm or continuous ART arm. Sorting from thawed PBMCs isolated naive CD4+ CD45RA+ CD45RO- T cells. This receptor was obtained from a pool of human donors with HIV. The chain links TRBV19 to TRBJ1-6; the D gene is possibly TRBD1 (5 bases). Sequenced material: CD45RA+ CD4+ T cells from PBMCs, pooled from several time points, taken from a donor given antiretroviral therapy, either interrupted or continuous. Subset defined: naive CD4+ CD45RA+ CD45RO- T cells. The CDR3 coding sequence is TGTGCCAGTAGTGAAGCGCAGGGACGAATGCCCCTCCACTTT. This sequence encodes CASSEAQGRMPLHF.